The present TCR beta chain was sequenced within a study of shared clonotypes between healthy human individuals. Study summary: The plates for each donor numbered three CD4 naive, three CD4 memory, two CD8 naive and one CD8 memory. Points from the study as a whole: The study found about 5% of naive CD4 clonotypes shared across a few donors.

Points on this clone: The antigen is undetermined.

Researchers ran the assay at a deep level. Sorted subsets were amplified in replicate PCRs using 200 to 250 ng DNA, approximately 30,000 T cell genomes. Measured with immunoSEQ multiplex PCR; TCRdb has only the in-frame clones, and not every one. Found here are millions of clones, about 95% of them singletons; the top ten hold approximately 1.2%. There are 14 residues in the CDR3. In germline, CDR1 is SGHDT, CDR2 YYEEEE. Trimming at V came to 3 bases and at J to 3 bases, leaving 2 bases not matched to a gene. CD45RO-negative cells were positively selected for CCR7, leaving out terminally differentiated effector memory CD45RA+ cells.

Input material: naive CD8+ T cells sorted from blood. The V and J genes are TRBV5-6 and TRBJ2-7, with TRBD2 matching 11 bases. The source of this sequence is a young man in good health. CDR3 DNA: TGTGCCAGCAGCTACGGGACTAGCGGCTACGAGCAGTACTTC. As protein: CASSYGTSGYEQYF.